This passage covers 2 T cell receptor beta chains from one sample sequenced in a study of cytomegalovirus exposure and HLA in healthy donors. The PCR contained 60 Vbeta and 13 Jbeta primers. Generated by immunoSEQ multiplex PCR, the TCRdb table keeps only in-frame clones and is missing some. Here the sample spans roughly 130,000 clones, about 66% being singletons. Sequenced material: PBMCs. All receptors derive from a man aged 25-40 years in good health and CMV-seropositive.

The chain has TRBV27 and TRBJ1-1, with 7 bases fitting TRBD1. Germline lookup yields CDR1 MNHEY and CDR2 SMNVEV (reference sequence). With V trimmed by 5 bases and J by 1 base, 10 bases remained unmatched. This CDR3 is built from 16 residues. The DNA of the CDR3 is TGTGCCAGCAGTGTCACTCCGGGACAGAGGAACACTGAAGCTTTCTTT. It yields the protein CASSVTPGQRNTEAFF.

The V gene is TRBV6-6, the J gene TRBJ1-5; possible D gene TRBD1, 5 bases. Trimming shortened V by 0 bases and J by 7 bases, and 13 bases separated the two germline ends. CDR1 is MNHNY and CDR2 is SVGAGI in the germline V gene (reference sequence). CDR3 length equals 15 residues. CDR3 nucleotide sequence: TGTGCCAGCAGTTACTCGAAGGGGTCTCGGCAGCCCCAGCATTTT. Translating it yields CASSYSKGSRQPQHF.